This T cell receptor beta chain was identified in a study of T cells expressing NK-cell markers. Study information: Sorted CD3+CD56+NKG2C+, CD3+CD56+NKG2C- and CD3+CD56-NKG2C+ T cells supplied TCR beta repertoires.

TCRdb processed the 5' RACE reads again and assigns one entry to each CDR3 protein, with no DNA. The repertoire table contains 550,000 or so distinct CDR3 sequences. Looked up from germline, CDR1 is LGHDT and CDR2 is YNNKEL (reference sequence). The CDR3 runs to 11 residues. The receptor was derived from a man aged 18 to 30 in good health. V usage is TRBV3-1 and J usage is TRBJ2-7; TCRdb reports TRBD2, a call that lacks DNA to check it against. The specimen was blood T cells: a sorted CD56 or NKG2C T cell subset, CD4+ or CD8+ T cells, or bulk PBMC T cells (not recorded which). CDR3 loop: CATGTMYEQYF.